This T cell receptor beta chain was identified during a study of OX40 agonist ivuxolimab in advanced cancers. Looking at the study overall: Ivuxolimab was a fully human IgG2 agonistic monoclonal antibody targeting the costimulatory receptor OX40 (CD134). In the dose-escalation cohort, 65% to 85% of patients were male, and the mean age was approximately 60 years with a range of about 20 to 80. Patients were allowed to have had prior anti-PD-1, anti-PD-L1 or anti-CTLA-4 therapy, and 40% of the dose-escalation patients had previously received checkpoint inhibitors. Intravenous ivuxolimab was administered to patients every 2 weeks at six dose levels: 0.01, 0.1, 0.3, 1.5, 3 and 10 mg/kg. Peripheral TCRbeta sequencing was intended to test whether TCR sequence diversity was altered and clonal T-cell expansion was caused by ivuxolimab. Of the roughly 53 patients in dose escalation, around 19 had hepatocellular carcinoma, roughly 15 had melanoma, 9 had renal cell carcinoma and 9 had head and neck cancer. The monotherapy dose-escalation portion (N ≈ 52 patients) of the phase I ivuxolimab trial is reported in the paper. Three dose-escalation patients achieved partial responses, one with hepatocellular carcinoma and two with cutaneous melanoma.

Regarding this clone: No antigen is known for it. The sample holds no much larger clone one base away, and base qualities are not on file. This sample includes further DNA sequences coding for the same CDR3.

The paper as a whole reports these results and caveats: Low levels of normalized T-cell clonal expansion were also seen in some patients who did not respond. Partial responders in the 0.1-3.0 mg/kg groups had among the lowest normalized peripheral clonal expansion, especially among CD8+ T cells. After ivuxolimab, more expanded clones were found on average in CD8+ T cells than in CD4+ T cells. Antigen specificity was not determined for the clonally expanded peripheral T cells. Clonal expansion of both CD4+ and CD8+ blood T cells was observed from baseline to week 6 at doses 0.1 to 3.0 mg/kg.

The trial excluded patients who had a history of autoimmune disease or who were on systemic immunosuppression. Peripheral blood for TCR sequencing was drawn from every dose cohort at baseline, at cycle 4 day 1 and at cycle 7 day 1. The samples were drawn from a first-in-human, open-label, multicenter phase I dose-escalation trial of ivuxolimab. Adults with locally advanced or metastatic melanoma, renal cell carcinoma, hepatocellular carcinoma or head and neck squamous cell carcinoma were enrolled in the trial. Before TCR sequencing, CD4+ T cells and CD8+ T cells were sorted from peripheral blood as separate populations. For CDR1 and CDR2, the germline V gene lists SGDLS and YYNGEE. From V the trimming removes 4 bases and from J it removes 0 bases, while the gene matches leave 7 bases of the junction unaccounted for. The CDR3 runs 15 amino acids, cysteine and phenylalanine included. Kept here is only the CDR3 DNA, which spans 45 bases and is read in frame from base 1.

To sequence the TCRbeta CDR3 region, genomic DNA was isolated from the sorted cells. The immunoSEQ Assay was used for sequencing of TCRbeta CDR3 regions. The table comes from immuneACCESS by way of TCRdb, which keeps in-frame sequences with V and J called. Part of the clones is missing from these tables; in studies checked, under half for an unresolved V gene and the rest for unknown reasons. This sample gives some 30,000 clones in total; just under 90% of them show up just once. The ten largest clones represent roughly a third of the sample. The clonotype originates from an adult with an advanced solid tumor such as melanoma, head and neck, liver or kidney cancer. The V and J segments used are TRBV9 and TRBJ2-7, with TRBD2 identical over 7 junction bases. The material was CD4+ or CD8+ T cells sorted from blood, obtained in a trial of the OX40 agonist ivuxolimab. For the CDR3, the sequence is CASSPTSGGSYEQYF. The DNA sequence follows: TGTGCCAGCAGCCCAACATCGGGAGGCTCCTACGAGCAGTACTTC. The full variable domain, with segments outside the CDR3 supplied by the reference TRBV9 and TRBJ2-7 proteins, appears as DSGVTQTPKHLITATGQRVTLRCSPRSGDLSVYWYQQSLDQGLQFLIQYYNGEERAKGNILERFSAQQFPDLHSELNLSSLELGDSALYFCASSPTSGGSYEQYFGPGTRLTVT.